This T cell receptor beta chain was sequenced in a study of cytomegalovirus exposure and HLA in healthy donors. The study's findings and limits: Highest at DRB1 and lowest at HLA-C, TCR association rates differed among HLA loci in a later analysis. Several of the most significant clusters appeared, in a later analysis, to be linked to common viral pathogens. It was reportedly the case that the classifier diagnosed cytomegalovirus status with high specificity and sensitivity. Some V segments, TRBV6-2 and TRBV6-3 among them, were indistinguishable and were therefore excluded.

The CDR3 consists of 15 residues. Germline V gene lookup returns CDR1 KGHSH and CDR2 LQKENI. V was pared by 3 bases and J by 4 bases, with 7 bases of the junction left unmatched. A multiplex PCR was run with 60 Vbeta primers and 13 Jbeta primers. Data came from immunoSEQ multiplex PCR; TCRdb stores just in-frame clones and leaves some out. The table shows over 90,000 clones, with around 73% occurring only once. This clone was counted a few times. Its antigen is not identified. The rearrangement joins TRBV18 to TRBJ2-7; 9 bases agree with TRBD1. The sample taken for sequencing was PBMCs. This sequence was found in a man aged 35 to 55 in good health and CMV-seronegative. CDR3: CASSPYRDRVYEQYF. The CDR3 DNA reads TGTGCCAGCTCACCCTACCGGGACAGGGTTTACGAGCAGTACTTC.